The 18 T cell receptor beta chains below all came from one sample that was sequenced in a study of T-cell memory formation after mild COVID-19. TCRdb redid the calling of the 5' RACE reads with MiXCR, one entry per CDR3 protein. The table shows 290,000 or so distinct CDR3 sequences, with roughly a fifth occurring only once. Sequenced sample: PBMCs or a T cell subset sorted from them (not recorded which). The receptors stem from a man aged 18 to 29 who had mild COVID-19 (a few samples of this study predate the infection). Cell type and time point are not known.

This clonotype was seen more than once but under ten times. The chain is built from TRBV14 and TRBJ1-6, with no clear D. The ends were cut back, 2 bases at V and 7 bases at J, with 0 bases in the middle. CDR1 is SGHDN and CDR2 is FVKESK in the germline V gene. This CDR3 has 11 amino acids. CDR3 region: CASSQNSPLHF. The CDR3 DNA is TGTGCCAGCAGCCAAAATTCACCCCTCCACTTT.

The chain employs TRBV18 and TRBJ2-2; D perhaps matches TRBD2 (5 bases). CDR1 and CDR2 from the germline V gene are KGHSH and LQKENI. The CDR3 has 16 amino acids. Trimming took off 3 bases at V and 7 bases at J, with 18 bases between the two ends. The chain's CDR3 is CASSPPSGYGGGELFF. The CDR3 nucleotides read TGTGCCAGCTCACCCCCGAGCGGCTACGGAGGCGGGGAGCTGTTTTTT.

The rearrangement uses TRBV4-1 and TRBJ2-7; 7 bases map to TRBD1. Germline V lookup: CDR1 MGHRA, CDR2 YSYEKL. The CDR3 has 14 residues. V lost 2 bases, J lost 2 bases, and 3 bases stayed unmatched. The CDR3 sequence is CASSQRTGTYEQYF. In nucleotides, the CDR3 is TGCGCCAGCAGCCAAAGGACAGGCACCTACGAGCAGTACTTC.

This clonotype has more than one count but fewer than ten. V gene TRBV2 combines with J gene TRBJ2-1, with D tentatively TRBD1 or TRBD2 (5 bases each). Germline V gene lookup returns CDR1 SNHLY and CDR2 FYNNEI. The V end was cut by 8 bases, the J end by 5 bases, with 22 bases between. The CDR3 is 16 residues long. The chain's CDR3 is CASGQRSGGGHNEQFF. In DNA form, the CDR3 reads TGTGCCAGCGGACAACGGTCGGGTGGGGGACACAATGAGCAGTTCTTC.

This clonotype showed up just a few times. This chain connects TRBV7-9 to TRBJ2-5; no definite D call. With 1 base removed from V and 5 bases from J, the gap between germline ends came to 8 bases. This CDR3 has 13 residues. Germline V lookup: CDR1 SEHNR, CDR2 FQNEAQ (reference sequence). In DNA form, the CDR3 reads TGTGCCAGCAGCTTAGAGGTCTCGGAGACCCAGTACTTC. Its protein product is CASSLEVSETQYF.

The rearrangement uses TRBV5-1 and TRBJ2-1, with D perhaps TRBD1 (5 bases). The CDR3 is 14 amino acids. Trimming took 4 bases from V and 6 from J, leaving 14 bases between them. Looked up from germline, CDR1 is SGHRS and CDR2 is YFSETQ. This CDR3 reads CASSPTGSSNEQFF. DNA of the CDR3: TGCGCCAGCAGCCCCACAGGTTCGAGCAATGAGCAGTTCTTC.

The table lists this clonotype with a few counts. The rearrangement joins TRBV5-1 to TRBJ2-7; 7 bases are a match to TRBD1. V lost 4 bases and J lost 1; bases outside the gene matches: 8. The germline V gene has CDR1 SGHRS and CDR2 YFSETQ. The CDR3 covers 15 residues. The CDR3 coding sequence is TGCGCCAGCAGCCCAGACAGGGTCATGTCCTACGAGCAGTACTTC. Its protein product is CASSPDRVMSYEQYF. The whole variable domain, remainder taken from reference TRBV5-1 and TRBJ2-7, is KAGVTQTPRYLIKTRGQQVTLSCSPISGHRSVSWYQQTPGQGLQFLFEYFSETQRNKGNFPGRFSGRQFSNSRSEMNVSTLELGDSALYLCASSPDRVMSYEQYFGPGTRLTVT.

The chain joins TRBV2 to TRBJ2-2; maybe TRBD1 (5 bases). Per the germline V gene, CDR1 is SNHLY and CDR2 is FYNNEI. The CDR3 sequence is 17 residues long. The V end was cut by 3 bases, the J end by 7 bases, with 21 bases between. The CDR3 sequence: CASSEMTALVGNGELFF. The CDR3 bases are TGTGCCAGCAGTGAGATGACAGCCTTGGTAGGAAACGGGGAGCTGTTTTTT.

This clonotype was counted a few times. This sequence joins TRBV12-3 or TRBV12-4 and TRBJ2-3; D is unresolved. The V end lost 4 bases, the J end lost 0 bases, and 8 bases lay between the germline ends. The CDR3 has 14 amino acids. The CDR3 nucleotides read TGTGCCAGCAGTTGGACGCCGAGCACAGATACGCAGTATTTT. Translating gives CASSWTPSTDTQYF.

At least ten counts were recorded for this clonotype. The chain couples TRBV6-5 to TRBJ2-5; perhaps TRBD1 as D (5 bases). The length of the CDR3 is 14 residues. Looked up from germline, CDR1 is MNHEY and CDR2 is SVGAGI. Trimming took off 2 bases at V and 10 bases at J, with 17 bases between the two ends. The CDR3 here is CASSYERQTPFQYF. CDR3 bases: TGTGCCAGCAGTTACGAAAGACAGACCCCGTTCCAGTACTTC.

The chain joins TRBV18 to TRBJ1-1; D might be TRBD1 (5 bases). The CDR3 has 13 residues. Germline values: CDR1 KGHSH, CDR2 LQKENI. The V and J ends lost 4 bases and 3 bases respectively, with 9 bases between them. The CDR3 reads CASSHGGDTEAFF. The CDR3 bases are TGTGCCAGCTCACACGGGGGGGACACTGAAGCTTTCTTT.

This clonotype was observed a handful of times. This sequence joins TRBV7-6 and TRBJ2-5, with TRBD1 matching over 11 bases. Germline CDR1 reads SGHVS; CDR2 reads FNYEAQ. V was pared by 5 bases and J by 1 base, with 3 bases of the junction left unmatched. This CDR3 region has 15 residues. This chain's CDR3 is CASSGDRGFQETQYF. For the CDR3, the DNA is TGTGCCAGCAGCGGGGACAGGGGGTTCCAAGAGACCCAGTACTTC. The variable domain in full, with the rest retrieved from reference TRBV7-6 and TRBJ2-5, is GAGVSQSPRYKVTKRGQDVALRCDPISGHVSLYWYRQALGQGPEFLTYFNYEAQQDKSGLPNDRFSAERPEGSISTLTIQRTEQRDSAMYRCASSGDRGFQETQYFGPGTRLLVL.

The J gene is TRBJ2-1, the V gene TRBV9; TRBD2 might be the D (5 bases). V was shortened by 7 bases and J by 4 bases, with 15 bases between the two germline ends. Germline lookup yields CDR1 SGDLS and CDR2 YYNGEE. The CDR3 extends over 14 amino acids. CDR3 protein: CASGGYSTYNEQFF. Written as DNA, the CDR3 is TGTGCCAGCGGAGGATACAGCACTTACAATGAGCAGTTCTTC.

The chain combines TRBV7-6 with TRBJ1-3, with D hard to call. V shed 1 base and J shed 0 bases, with 10 bases lying between them. There are 16 residues in the CDR3. Germline CDR1 and CDR2: SGHVS and FNYEAQ. CDR3 DNA: TGTGCCAGCAGCTTAGGAAACAGCATCTCTGGAAACACCATATATTTT. This sequence encodes CASSLGNSISGNTIYF.

This clonotype was seen only a few times. The rearrangement joins TRBV6-2 or TRBV6-3 to TRBJ2-1; 9 bases match TRBD2. The CDR3 sequence is 14 residues long. CDR1 and CDR2 from the germline V gene are MNHEY and SVGEGT. V shed 7 bases and J 3 bases; nucleotides not matched to a gene: 4. The CDR3 region has the DNA TGTGCCAGCACCAAGACTAGCGGCTACAATGAGCAGTTCTTC. Translated: CASTKTSGYNEQFF.

This clonotype turned up a few times. The chain combines TRBV7-2 with TRBJ1-2; D gene unclear. The V end lost 2 bases, the J end lost 6 bases, and 10 bases lay between the germline ends. This CDR3 is 13 amino acids long. Germline V CDR1 and CDR2: SGHTA, FQGNSA. CDR3 nucleotide sequence: TGTGCCAGCAGCTTAAGCCGCCCAGATGGCTACACCTTC. Its translation is CASSLSRPDGYTF. The entire variable domain, with the rest obtained from reference TRBV7-2 and TRBJ1-2, is as follows: GAGVSQSPSNKVTEKGKDVELRCDPISGHTALYWYRQSLGQGLEFLIYFQGNSAPDKSGLPSDRFSAERTGGSVSTLTIQRTQQEDSAVYLCASSLSRPDGYTFGSGTRLTVV.

The chain combines TRBV3-1 with TRBJ1-1; 10 nucleotides agree with TRBD1. There are 15 residues in the CDR3. Per germline, CDR1 LGHDT and CDR2 YNNKEL (reference sequence). The V and J ends lost 4 bases and 1 base, in that order; junction bases with no gene match: 3. The CDR3 DNA sequence: TGTGCCAGCAGCCCTTGGGACAGGGGGAACACTGAAGCTTTCTTT. This encodes CASSPWDRGNTEAFF.

The chain recombines TRBV7-2 with TRBJ2-5; D might be TRBD2 (6 bases). The CDR3 has 16 amino acids. Germline CDR1 and CDR2: SGHTA and FQGNSA. V lost 5 bases to trimming and J lost 12 bases, with 28 bases between them. DNA of the CDR3: TGTGCCAGCAGCCTGGGGCGGGACCGACCCGGTTCAAGGGAGTACTTC. Translated, it gives CASSLGRDRPGSREYF.